Included here is one T cell receptor (beta chain) sequence, with context. Libraries were prepared by immunoSEQ multiplex PCR; TCRdb keeps only in-frame clonotypes and omits some of them. The sample gives some 2,000,000 clones, approximately 96% of which show up once; more than 0.1% is in the top ten. V shed 2 bases and J shed 5 bases, with 12 bases lying between them. Germline V gives CDR1 LGHNA, CDR2 YSLEER. This CDR3 has 14 residues. These data originate in a study of shared clonotypes between healthy human individuals. This clonotype was sampled from a man aged 18 to 35 in good health. V gene TRBV4-3 combines with J gene TRBJ2-5; possibly TRBD1 for D (6 bases). The sequenced sample was naive CD4+ T cells sorted from blood. Subset here: CD45RA+ positively selected. CDR3 sequence reads: CASSQSQGGETQYF. CDR3 DNA: TGCGCCAGCAGCCAATCACAGGGTGGGGAGACCCAGTACTTC.